Listed here are 9 T cell receptor beta chains from one sample, sequenced in a study of molecular identifiers for immune sequencing clone quantification. TCRdb re-analysed the PCR reads in MiXCR, keeping a single row per CDR3 protein. Found here are 85,000 to 100,000 distinct CDR3 sequences, approximately 24% of them singletons; the top ten hold 0.94%. What was sequenced was naive CD8+ T cells from blood, with Jurkat cell RNA spiked in. Specified subset: FACS-sorted CD8+CD4-CCR7+CD45RA+ naive T cells. The receptors were sampled from a human donor in good health. Some libraries in this study had Jurkat cell RNA spiked in.

Concerning this clonotype itself: A read error may explain this, as a much larger clone is one base away. The rearrangement links TRBV14 to TRBJ2-1; D is perhaps TRBD1 or TRBD2 (5 bases each). The CDR3 extends over 15 amino acids. The V and J ends lost 3 bases and 0 bases respectively, with 9 bases between them. CDR1 and CDR2 (germline): SGHDN, FVKESK. The CDR3 is CASSHGAVSYNEQFF. For the CDR3, the DNA is TGTGCCAGCAGCCACGGGGCGGTCTCCTACAATGAGCAGTTCTTC.

This clonotype was detected ten times or more. The genes are TRBV5-1 and TRBJ2-2, with TRBD2 matching 15 bases. This CDR3 has 20 amino acids. V gave up 4 bases and J gave up 2 bases; unmatched junction bases: 12. Germline V gives CDR1 SGHRS, CDR2 YFSETQ. The CDR3 loop reads CASSTGLAGGPARNTGELFF. In DNA form, the CDR3 reads TGCGCCAGCAGCACGGGACTAGCGGGGGGCCCCGCTCGTAACACCGGGGAGCTGTTTTTT.

The V call is TRBV20-1, the J call TRBJ1-2, with D possibly being TRBD1 (5 bases). Per germline, CDR1 DFQATT and CDR2 SNEGSKA (reference sequence). V was pared by 5 bases and J by 6 bases, with 16 bases between. This CDR3 spans 13 amino acids. CDR3 loop: CSASSLQGNGYTF. The CDR3 bases are TGCAGTGCTTCGTCCCTCCAGGGTAATGGCTACACCTTC.

This clonotype was seen ten or more times. This sequence joins TRBV4-3 and TRBJ2-7, with a weak D call TRBD2 (5 bases). The CDR3 totals 18 residues. With 3 bases removed from V and 5 bases from J, the gap between germline ends came to 26 bases. Germline V lookup: CDR1 LGHNA, CDR2 YSLEER. The CDR3 is CASSQDKVGLASTDEQYF. As DNA, the CDR3 is TGCGCCAGCAGCCAGGATAAAGTCGGCTTAGCTAGCACCGACGAGCAGTACTTC.

Note on this clonotype: This may come from a read error, since a much larger clone is one base off. The J gene is TRBJ2-4, the V gene TRBV6-2 or TRBV6-3; 8 bases line up with TRBD1. This CDR3 is 15 amino acids long. The V gene end was trimmed by 6 bases and the J gene end by 8 bases; junction bases not matched to a gene: 12. CDR1 and CDR2 from the germline V gene are MNHEY and SVGEGT. The CDR3 region is CASSLTGGYRDIQYF. The CDR3 bases are TGTGCCAGCAGCCTTACAGGGGGTTACCGAGACATTCAGTACTTC.

This clonotype was seen repeatedly, ten times or more. The chain combines TRBV11-2 with TRBJ2-7; 7 bases match TRBD1. Germline trimming cut 5 bases from V and 5 bases from J; bases unmatched to any gene: 6. This CDR3 has 13 amino acids. The germline CDR1 and CDR2 sequences are SGHAT and FQNNGV. This chain's CDR3 is CASSPTGWDEQYF. In DNA form, the CDR3 reads TGTGCCAGCAGCCCGACAGGGTGGGACGAGCAGTACTTC.

Here the CDR3 reads CASGLYSAPSGSRADTQYF. CDR3 coding DNA: TGTGCTAGTGGTTTGTATTCGGCCCCTAGCGGGAGTAGAGCCGATACGCAGTATTTT. This rearrangement joins TRBV12-5 to TRBJ2-3; TRBD2 matches 10 bases. Germline CDR1 is LGHNT and CDR2 is FRNRAP. Unmatched junction bases numbered 17, after V lost 2 bases and J lost 6 bases. CDR3 length equals 19 residues.

This clonotype has at least ten counts. CDR3 residues: CASRGPLLMDEQFF. As DNA, the CDR3 is TGTGCCAGCAGGGGGCCATTGCTTATGGATGAGCAGTTCTTC. V and J are TRBV27 and TRBJ2-1; weak D call: TRBD1 (5 bases). The CDR3 spans 14 residues. Trimming cost V 6 bases and J 8 bases, with 17 bases left between them. CDR1 and CDR2 from the germline V gene are MNHEY and SMNVEV (reference sequence).

As for this clonotype: This sequence may be a read error, since a much larger clone differs from it by one base. The rearrangement uses TRBV4-3 and TRBJ2-6; D uncertain. Trimming removed 0 bases at V and 2 bases at J, with 5 bases between. Germline CDR1 and CDR2: LGHNA and YSLEER. The CDR3 extends over 15 amino acids. This CDR3 is CASSQDRTGANVLTF. In DNA, the CDR3 is TGCGCCAGCAGCCAAGATAGGACTGGGGCCAACGTCCTGACTTTC.